Below, 21 T cell receptor beta chains from the same sample are listed, as sequenced in a study of spatial heterogeneity in lung cancer. Time point given: sample taken at primary tumor resection. TCRdb re-derived calls from the 5' RACE reads in MiXCR, one entry per CDR3 protein. The data hold around 89,000 distinct CDR3 sequences, with 10% to 15% observed a single time. The material was PBMCs, obtained at surgery. The source of these receptors is a male donor with early-stage non-small cell lung cancer.

The chain recombines TRBV7-9 with TRBJ2-2; maybe TRBD1 (5 bases). Germline V gene lookup returns CDR1 SEHNR and CDR2 FQNEAQ (reference sequence). This CDR3 is built from 17 residues. Trimming removed 0 bases from V and 6 bases from J, with 17 bases in between. CDR3 sequence (DNA): TGTGCCAGCAGCTTAGCTGATCTCACAGGAGCCGCCGGGGAGCTGTTTTTT. Its protein is CASSLADLTGAAGELFF. The whole variable domain, filled in from reference TRBV7-9 and TRBJ2-2, reads DTGVSQNPRHKITKRGQNVTFRCDPISEHNRLYWYRQTLGQGPEFLTYFQNEAQLEKSRLLSDRFSAERPKGSFSTLEIQRTEQGDSAMYLCASSLADLTGAAGELFFGEGSRLTVL.

This clonotype was observed a handful of times. The chain is built from TRBV4-3 and TRBJ1-4, with D possibly TRBD1 on 5 matching bases. This CDR3 spans 15 amino acids. Deletions cut 1 base from V and 7 bases from J, with 13 bases between. Germline V gene lookup returns CDR1 LGHNA and CDR2 YSLEER. The CDR3 sequence is CASSQVGGDGEKLFF. CDR3 nucleotide sequence: TGCGCCAGCAGCCAAGTCGGGGGGGACGGTGAAAAACTGTTTTTT.

This clonotype has more than one count but fewer than ten. V gene TRBV21-1 combines with J gene TRBJ2-3; the table's TRBD2 call for D was not verified on the DNA. TRBV21-1 corresponds to a pseudogene. The CDR3 length is 17 residues. CDR3: CASSKFLTSGSTDTQYF. Here the CDR3 DNA reads TGTGCCAGCAGCAAGTTCTTAACTAGCGGGAGCACAGATACGCAGTATTTT.

This clonotype was recorded at least ten times. The chain couples TRBV7-9 to TRBJ1-1, with TRBD1 as a possible D gene (5 bases). The CDR3 sequence is 13 residues long. V lost 2 bases and J 1 base, leaving 5 bases between the germline ends. CDR1 SEHNR and CDR2 FQNEAQ come from the germline V gene (reference sequence). The CDR3 region is CASSLQGNTEAFF. The CDR3 nucleotides read TGTGCCAGCAGCTTACAGGGGAACACTGAAGCTTTCTTT. Supplemented by reference TRBV7-9 and TRBJ1-1, the full variable domain reads DTGVSQNPRHKITKRGQNVTFRCDPISEHNRLYWYRQTLGQGPEFLTYFQNEAQLEKSRLLSDRFSAERPKGSFSTLEIQRTEQGDSAMYLCASSLQGNTEAFFGQGTRLTVV.

This clonotype was observed at least ten times. The chain carries TRBV24-1 and TRBJ2-1; TRBD2 agrees at 9 bases. The CDR3 length is 17 residues. Germline assignment: CDR1 KGHDR and CDR2 SFDVKD. V lost 4 bases to trimming and J lost 4 bases; unmatched junction nucleotides: 10. This CDR3 is CATSESSGMSGYNEQFF. As DNA, the CDR3 is TGTGCCACCAGTGAGTCTAGCGGGATGTCAGGGTACAATGAGCAGTTCTTC.

This chain joins TRBV7-2 and TRBJ2-2; 13 nucleotides align to TRBD2. Germline V gene data show CDR1 as SGHTA and CDR2 as FQGNSA. The CDR3 extends over 20 amino acids. The V gene end was trimmed by 4 bases and the J gene end by 1 base; junction bases not matched to a gene: 12. CDR3 bases: TGTGCCAGCAGCTCCATTCGACTAGCGGGAGGCTGGAGGAACACCGGGGAGCTGTTTTTT. Encoded protein: CASSSIRLAGGWRNTGELFF.

The gene calls are TRBV7-2 and TRBJ2-3; weak D call: TRBD2 (6 bases). Germline V gene data show CDR1 as SGHTA and CDR2 as FQGNSA. The CDR3 loop spans 17 amino acids. The V end was cut by 1 base, the J end by 0 bases, with 14 bases between. DNA for the CDR3: TGTGCCAGCAGCTTAGGCTTTAGCGGTTCTAGCACAGATACGCAGTATTTT. Its protein product is CASSLGFSGSSTDTQYF. Drawing the rest from reference TRBV7-2 and TRBJ2-3, the complete variable domain is GAGVSQSPSNKVTEKGKDVELRCDPISGHTALYWYRQSLGQGLEFLIYFQGNSAPDKSGLPSDRFSAERTGGSVSTLTIQRTQQEDSAVYLCASSLGFSGSSTDTQYFGPGTRLTVL.

This sequence joins TRBV20-1 and TRBJ2-3, with 7 nucleotides matching TRBD2. Germline values: CDR1 DFQATT, CDR2 SNEGSKA (reference sequence). V trimming: 2 bases; J trimming: 2 bases; junction bases outside the gene matches: 7. This CDR3 spans 15 amino acids. Here the CDR3 DNA reads TGCAGTGCTAGACCTCTAGCGGAAACCACAGATACGCAGTATTTT. Translating gives CSARPLAETTDTQYF.

This clonotype was recorded many times. The V gene is TRBV7-2, the J gene TRBJ2-1, with D possibly TRBD1 on 5 matching bases. CDR3 length: 16 residues. CDR1 is SGHTA, CDR2 FQGNSA, per germline. V lost 1 base and J lost 0, with 10 bases in between. CDR3 amino acids: CASSLVATVSYNEQFF. CDR3 DNA sequence: TGTGCCAGCAGCTTAGTGGCGACAGTCTCCTACAATGAGCAGTTCTTC.

This sequence joins TRBV4-3 and TRBJ2-6, with D maybe TRBD2 (5 bases). Germline V gives CDR1 LGHNA, CDR2 YSLEER. The CDR3 runs to 20 residues. Trimming left V 3 bases short and J 2 bases short, with 23 bases between. The CDR3: CASSQDYEGAPGPGANVLTF. The DNA of the CDR3 is TGCGCCAGCAGCCAGGATTATGAGGGAGCCCCTGGGCCTGGGGCCAACGTCCTGACTTTC.

This clonotype was observed a handful of times. The gene calls are TRBV6-2 or TRBV6-3 and TRBJ2-7; 10 bases match TRBD2. The length of the CDR3 is 16 residues. The junction had 13 bases not matched to a gene; V was cut back by 6 bases and J by 5 bases. The germline gives CDR1 MNHEY, CDR2 SVGEGT. CDR3 sequence: CASSNRKGLAKNEQYF. DNA of the CDR3: TGTGCCAGCAGCAACCGGAAGGGACTAGCGAAGAACGAGCAGTACTTC.

This clonotype was seen ten or more times. The genes are TRBV19 and TRBJ1-2; D ambiguous. Germline lookup yields CDR1 LNHDA and CDR2 SQIVND (reference sequence). The V and J ends lost 8 bases and 8 bases respectively, with 12 bases between them. CDR3 length equals 11 residues. The DNA of the CDR3 is TGTGCCAGTGCTGGAGGTCCAGGCTACACCTTC. Translated: CASAGGPGYTF.

This clonotype was counted a few times. The V gene is TRBV5-4, the J gene TRBJ2-4; D may be TRBD1 (6 bases). CDR1 and CDR2 (germline): SGHNT, YYREEE (reference sequence). Trimming took off 3 bases at V and 0 bases at J, with 13 bases between the two ends. The CDR3 extends over 16 amino acids. The CDR3: CASSSTGLLAKNIQYF. The CDR3 region has the DNA TGTGCCAGCAGCTCCACAGGGCTCCTAGCCAAAAACATTCAGTACTTC.

The CDR3 region has the DNA TGTGCCAGCAGCTTCCAGTTGAACACTGAAGCTTTCTTT. This sequence encodes CASSFQLNTEAFF. J is TRBJ1-1 and V is TRBV7-9; D unresolved. V was trimmed by 3 bases and J by 0 bases, leaving 5 bases between them. From germline, CDR1 is SEHNR and CDR2 FQNEAQ (reference sequence). CDR3 length equals 13 residues.

This chain joins TRBV27 and TRBJ1-2; the D is unclear. This CDR3 is built from 13 residues. Trimming took 3 bases from V and 2 from J, leaving 7 bases between them. Per germline, CDR1 MNHEY and CDR2 SMNVEV (reference sequence). The CDR3 DNA sequence: TGTGCCAGCAGTTTTTCGGTGAACTATGGCTACACCTTC. It codes for CASSFSVNYGYTF.

There are many counts of this clonotype. At one of its ends the junction is not consistent with the germline gene, which may arise from a read error. This chain links TRBV7-7 with TRBJ2-2; D is unresolved. The CDR3 is 14 residues long. Germline V CDR1 and CDR2: SSHAT, FNYEAQ (reference sequence). The CDR3 sequence is CASSYDFSTGELFF. The CDR3 DNA reads TGTGCTAGCAGCTACGATTTTTCCACCGGGGAGCTGTTTTTT.

J is TRBJ2-2 and V is TRBV7-2, with TRBD2 identical over 9 bases. The CDR3 consists of 16 residues. V lost 5 bases, J lost 6 bases, and 10 bases stayed unmatched. From germline, CDR1 is SGHTA and CDR2 FQGNSA. The CDR3 reads CASSPLGGGGSGELFF. The CDR3 coding sequence is TGTGCCAGCAGCCCCCTAGGCGGGGGGGGATCCGGGGAGCTGTTTTTT.

The chain couples TRBV11-2 to TRBJ1-1; 9 nucleotides agree with TRBD1. CDR1 and CDR2 from the germline V gene are SGHAT and FQNNGV. The CDR3 extends over 14 amino acids. V lost 8 bases, J lost 4 bases, and 8 bases stayed unmatched. The CDR3 DNA is TGTGCCAGCGGGAAACAGGGGGCGCGCACTGAAGCTTTCTTT. Translating it yields CASGKQGARTEAFF.

In this sample, this clonotype turned up many times. This chain connects TRBV4-3 to TRBJ2-7; possibly TRBD2 for D (5 bases). This CDR3 spans 14 amino acids. The germline V gene has CDR1 LGHNA and CDR2 YSLEER. Trimming took 1 base from V and 0 from J, leaving 7 bases between them. This CDR3 reads CASSQVATSYEQYF. The CDR3 coding sequence is TGCGCCAGCAGCCAAGTAGCGACCTCCTACGAGCAGTACTTC.

V gene TRBV6-5 combines with J gene TRBJ1-3; D unresolved. Germline-derived CDR1 and CDR2 are MNHEY and SVGAGI. CDR3 size: 15 residues. Trimming cost V 10 bases and J 2 bases, with 18 bases left between them. Here the CDR3 reads CATLTGRTTGNTIYF. CDR3 nucleotide sequence: TGTGCCACCCTTACCGGGAGGACTACTGGAAACACCATATATTTT.

The sample holds many counts of this clonotype. This chain connects TRBV15 to TRBJ1-5; D unresolved. The CDR3 totals 13 residues. Germline lookup yields CDR1 LNHNV and CDR2 YYDKDF (reference sequence). Trimming stripped 3 bases from V and 7 bases from J, with 10 bases between. The CDR3 spells CATSRERKQPQHF. The CDR3 nucleotides read TGTGCCACCAGCAGGGAGAGAAAACAGCCCCAGCATTTT.